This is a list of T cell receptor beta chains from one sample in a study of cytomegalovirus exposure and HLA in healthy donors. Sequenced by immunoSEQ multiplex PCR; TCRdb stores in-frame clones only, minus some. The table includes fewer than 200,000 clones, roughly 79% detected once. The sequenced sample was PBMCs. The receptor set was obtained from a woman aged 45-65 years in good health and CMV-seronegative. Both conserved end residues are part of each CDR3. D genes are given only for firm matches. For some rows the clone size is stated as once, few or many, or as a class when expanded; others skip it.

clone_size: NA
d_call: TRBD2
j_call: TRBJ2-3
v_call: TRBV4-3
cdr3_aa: CASSQDLAGATDTQYF
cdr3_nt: TGCGCCAGCAGCCAAGACCTAGCGGGGGCCACAGATACGCAGTATTTT

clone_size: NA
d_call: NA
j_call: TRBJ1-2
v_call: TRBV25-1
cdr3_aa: CASSGAGTSYGYSF
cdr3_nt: TGTGCCAGCAGTGGGGCAGGGACTAGCTATGGCTACTCCTTC

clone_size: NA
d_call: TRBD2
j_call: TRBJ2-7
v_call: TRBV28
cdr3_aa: CASSRLAGAYEQYF
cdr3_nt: TGTGCCAGCAGTCGACTAGCGGGGGCCTACGAGCAGTACTTC

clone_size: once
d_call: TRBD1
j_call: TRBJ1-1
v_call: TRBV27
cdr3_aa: CASSKDRGNTEAFF
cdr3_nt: TGTGCCAGCAGTAAAGACAGGGGGAACACTGAAGCTTTCTTT

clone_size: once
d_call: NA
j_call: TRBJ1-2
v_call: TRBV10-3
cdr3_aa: CAISPEEPNYGYTF
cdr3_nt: TGTGCCATCAGCCCAGAAGAACCTAACTATGGCTACACCTTC

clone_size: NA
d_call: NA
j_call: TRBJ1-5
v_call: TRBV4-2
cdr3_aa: CASSQEGVTDQPQHF
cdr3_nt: TGTGCCAGCAGCCAAGAAGGGGTAACAGATCAGCCCCAGCATTTT

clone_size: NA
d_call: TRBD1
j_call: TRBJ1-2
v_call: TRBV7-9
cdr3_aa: CASSTSSGTGLRGYTF
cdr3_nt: TGTGCCAGCAGCACCTCTTCGGGGACAGGGTTGCGCGGCTACACCTTC

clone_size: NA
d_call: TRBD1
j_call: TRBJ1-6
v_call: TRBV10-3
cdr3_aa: CAISNRGSSYNSPLHF
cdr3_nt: TGTGCCATCAGCAACAGGGGTAGCTCCTATAATTCACCCCTCCACTTT

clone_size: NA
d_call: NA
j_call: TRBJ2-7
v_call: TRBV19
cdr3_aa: CASSTLDSYEQYF
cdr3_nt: TGTGCCAGTAGTACCCTGGACAGCTACGAGCAGTACTTC

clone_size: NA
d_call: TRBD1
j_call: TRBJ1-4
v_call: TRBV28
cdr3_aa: CASSSPGQVYEKLFF
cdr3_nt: TGTGCCAGCAGTTCCCCGGGACAGGTCTATGAAAAACTGTTTTTT

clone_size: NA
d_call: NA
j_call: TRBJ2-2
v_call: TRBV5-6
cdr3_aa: CASSPTGPNTGELFF
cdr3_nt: TGTGCCAGCAGCCCGACAGGTCCGAACACCGGGGAGCTGTTTTTT

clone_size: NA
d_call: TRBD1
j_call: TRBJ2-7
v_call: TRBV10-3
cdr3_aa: CAISEGGGRGPFEQYF
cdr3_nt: TGTGCCATCAGTGAAGGAGGGGGCAGGGGGCCCTTCGAGCAGTACTTC

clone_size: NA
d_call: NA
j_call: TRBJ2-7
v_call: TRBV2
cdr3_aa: CASSLTWDTQYEQYF
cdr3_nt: TGTGCCAGCAGTTTAACCTGGGACACGCAGTACGAGCAGTACTTC

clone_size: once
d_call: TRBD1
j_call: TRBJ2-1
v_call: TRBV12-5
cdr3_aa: CASGLVLGGRGLSYNEQFF
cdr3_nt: TGTGCTAGTGGTTTGGTACTAGGGGGCAGGGGGCTTTCCTACAATGAGCAGTTCTTC

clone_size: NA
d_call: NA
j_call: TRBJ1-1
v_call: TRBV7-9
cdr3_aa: CASSLGAGEAFF
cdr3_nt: TGTGCCAGCAGCTTAGGAGCAGGTGAAGCTTTCTTT

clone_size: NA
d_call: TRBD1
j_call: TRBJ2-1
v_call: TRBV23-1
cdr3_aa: CASSQIRDRAYNEQFF
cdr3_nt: TGCGCCAGCAGTCAAATACGGGACAGGGCTTACAATGAGCAGTTCTTC

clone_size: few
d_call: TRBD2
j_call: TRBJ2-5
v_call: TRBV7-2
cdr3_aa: CASSDLTRGYQETQYF
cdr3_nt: TGTGCCAGCAGCGACCTTACGCGGGGGTACCAAGAGACCCAGTACTTC

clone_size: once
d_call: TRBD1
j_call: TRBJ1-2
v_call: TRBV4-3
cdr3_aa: CASSLSRGLVYGYTF
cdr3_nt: TGCGCCAGCAGCCTTTCCAGGGGGCTAGTCTATGGCTACACCTTC

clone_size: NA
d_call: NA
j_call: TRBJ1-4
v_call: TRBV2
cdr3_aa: CASKGEVNEKLFF
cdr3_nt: TGTGCCAGCAAAGGGGAAGTAAATGAAAAACTGTTTTTT

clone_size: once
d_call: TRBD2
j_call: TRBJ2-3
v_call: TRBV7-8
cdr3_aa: CASSVLAGASPDTQYF
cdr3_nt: TGTGCCAGCAGCGTGTTAGCGGGGGCATCCCCAGATACGCAGTATTTT